Listed here are 20 T cell receptor beta chains from one sample, sequenced in a study of shared clonotypes between healthy human individuals. Clones were read by immunoSEQ multiplex PCR, and TCRdb kept only the in-frame ones, dropping some. The table has about 1.1 million clones, about 80% seen once. What was sequenced was memory CD4+ T cells from PBMCs. As to subset: CD45RA-negative fraction. The receptors were sampled from a man aged 18 to 30 in good health. Some clones in this sample may be carry-over from other donors' samples.

The gene calls are TRBV28 and TRBJ1-1; 7 positions match TRBD1. The trim removed 8 bases at V and 11 bases at J, leaving 14 bases unmatched. CDR3 length: 13 amino acids. Germline V gives CDR1 MDHEN, CDR2 SYDVKM. The CDR3 reads CASHLGQAPGAFF. CDR3 bases: TGTGCCAGCCATCTAGGACAGGCCCCGGGGGCTTTCTTT.

V gene TRBV15 combines with J gene TRBJ2-5; D remains ambiguous. This CDR3 comprises 14 residues. CDR1 LNHNV and CDR2 YYDKDF come from the germline V gene (reference sequence). V was shortened by 0 bases and J by 6 bases, with 11 bases between the two germline ends. CDR3 region: CATSRDRVAKTQYF. In DNA, the CDR3 is TGTGCCACCAGCAGAGATCGGGTAGCCAAGACCCAGTACTTC.

The V gene is TRBV2, the J gene TRBJ2-2; D not resolved. CDR1 is SNHLY, CDR2 FYNNEI, per germline. With 6 bases removed from V and 2 bases from J, the gap between germline ends came to 7 bases. The CDR3 totals 13 residues. CDR3 sequence: CASSPFNTGELFF. The CDR3 region has the DNA TGTGCCAGCAGCCCCTTCAACACCGGGGAGCTGTTTTTT.

To note about this clone: Within the sample, other DNA sequences also encode this same CDR3. The genes are TRBV5-1 and TRBJ2-2; maybe TRBD1 (5 bases). There are 13 residues in the CDR3. Germline assignment: CDR1 SGHRS and CDR2 YFSETQ. V was cut by 5 bases and J by 5 bases, with 10 bases left in between. The CDR3 DNA sequence: TGCGCCAGCAGTTTTCCAGGGACCGGGGAGCTGTTTTTT. Its translation is CASSFPGTGELFF.

This clone turned up a few times. The V gene is TRBV4-1, the J gene TRBJ2-3; TRBD1 is a possible D gene (7 bases). The CDR3 loop spans 16 amino acids. The V end was cut by 2 bases, the J end by 2 bases, with 14 bases between. Germline CDR1 and CDR2: MGHRA and YSYEKL. For the CDR3, the DNA is TGCGCCAGCAGCCAAAGACAGGGACTCAACACAGATACGCAGTATTTT. Its protein is CASSQRQGLNTDTQYF.

The chain couples TRBV19 to TRBJ1-5, with D tentatively TRBD1 (5 bases). Trimming took 1 base from V and 4 from J, leaving 17 bases between them. The germline V gene encodes CDR1 LNHDA and CDR2 SQIVND (reference sequence). The CDR3 sequence is 17 residues long. The CDR3 protein is CASSIGRTTNRNQPQHF. The CDR3 DNA sequence: TGTGCCAGTAGTATAGGGAGGACAACAAACCGAAATCAGCCCCAGCATTTT. The variable domain in full, completed from reference TRBV19 and TRBJ1-5, reads DGGITQSPKYLFRKEGQNVTLSCEQNLNHDAMYWYRQDPGQGLRLIYYSQIVNDFQKGDIAEGYSVSREKKESFPLTVTSAQKNPTAFYLCASSIGRTTNRNQPQHFGDGTRLSIL.

The chain recombines TRBV28 with TRBJ2-1; 13 bases map to TRBD2. The CDR3 totals 17 residues. Per germline, CDR1 MDHEN and CDR2 SYDVKM. V lost 5 bases, J lost 0 bases, and 4 bases stayed unmatched. The CDR3 DNA follows: TGTGCCAGCAGTGGCCGGACTAGCGGGAGCTCCTACAATGAGCAGTTCTTC. Amino acid sequence: CASSGRTSGSSYNEQFF.

This chain joins TRBV7-9 and TRBJ2-7; D is unresolved. V was shortened by 1 base and J by 2 bases, with 9 bases between the two germline ends. There are 14 residues in the CDR3. Looked up from germline, CDR1 is SEHNR and CDR2 is FQNEAQ (reference sequence). CDR3 in DNA: TGTGCCAGCAGCTTAGGGCGGACGACCTACGAGCAGTACTTC. Encoded protein: CASSLGRTTYEQYF.

CDR3 region: CASSLAPPQLIGNSGNTIYF. DNA for the CDR3: TGTGCCAGCAGCTTAGCCCCCCCCCAACTCATAGGAAACTCTGGAAACACCATATATTTT. V is TRBV7-2 and J is TRBJ1-3; D remains ambiguous. This CDR3 has 20 residues. The germline gives CDR1 SGHTA, CDR2 FQGNSA. V lost 0 bases and J 0 bases, leaving 21 bases between the germline ends.

The rearrangement joins TRBV14 to TRBJ2-7, with D uncertain. This CDR3 is built from 13 residues. V gave up 4 bases and J gave up 9 bases, with 16 bases separating them. The V gene's germline CDR1 is SGHDN and CDR2 FVKESK. CDR3 loop: CASSPVWAARQYF. As DNA, the CDR3 is TGTGCCAGCAGCCCGGTTTGGGCGGCGCGGCAGTACTTC.

The chain has TRBV7-3 and TRBJ2-2; D unclear. Trimming pared 8 bases from V and 4 bases from J, leaving 11 bases between. The CDR3 is 13 residues long. Per germline, CDR1 SGHTA and CDR2 FQGTGA. The CDR3, as DNA: TGTGCCAGCGGGCCAGCGAGCACCGGGGAGCTGTTTTTT. This codes for CASGPASTGELFF.

The V gene is TRBV6-5, the J gene TRBJ2-2; maybe TRBD1 (5 bases). Trimming cost V 0 bases and J 2 bases, with 10 bases left between them. This CDR3 is built from 16 residues. The V gene's germline CDR1 is MNHEY and CDR2 SVGAGI. The CDR3 reads CASSYSGLLNTGELFF. The CDR3 DNA follows: TGTGCCAGCAGTTACTCGGGGCTACTAAACACCGGGGAGCTGTTTTTT.

V is TRBV29-1 and J is TRBJ2-5, with D perhaps assigned TRBD1 or TRBD2 (5 bases each). The germline V gene encodes CDR1 SQVTM and CDR2 ANQGSEA. The V end lost 6 bases, the J end lost 0 bases, and 14 bases lay between the germline ends. The CDR3 consists of 14 residues. The CDR3: CSVASGPNQETQYF. Written as DNA, the CDR3 is TGCAGCGTCGCCTCGGGACCGAACCAAGAGACCCAGTACTTC.

Turning to this clone: Within the sample, other DNA sequences also encode this same CDR3. The rearrangement links TRBV28 to TRBJ2-7, with 9 bases that match TRBD1. Looked up from germline, CDR1 is MDHEN and CDR2 is SYDVKM. V trimming: 4 bases; J trimming: 2 bases; junction bases outside the gene matches: 6. The CDR3 runs 15 residues. CDR3 coding DNA: TGTGCCAGCAGTTCCCCCGGACAGGGGACCTACGAGCAGTACTTC. Translation: CASSSPGQGTYEQYF.

Turning to this clone: Other nucleotide sequences from this sample produce the same CDR3. This chain connects TRBV7-3 to TRBJ2-5; D gene ambiguous. The germline V and J ends were trimmed by 1 base and 2 bases, with 11 bases remaining between them. Per germline, CDR1 SGHTA and CDR2 FQGTGA. CDR3 size: 15 residues. The CDR3, as DNA: TGTGCCAGCAGCTTAATTCCCGGACCACAAGAGACCCAGTACTTC. It yields the protein CASSLIPGPQETQYF. Filled out from reference TRBV7-3 and TRBJ2-5, the complete variable domain reads GAGVSQTPSNKVTEKGKYVELRCDPISGHTALYWYRQSLGQGPEFLIYFQGTGAADDSGLPNDRFFAVRPEGSVSTLKIQRTERGDSAVYLCASSLIPGPQETQYFGPGTRLLVL.

This CDR3 reads CASSGAGEETQYF. CDR3 sequence (DNA): TGTGCCAGCAGTGGGGCAGGGGAAGAGACCCAGTACTTC. This chain uses TRBV2 with TRBJ2-5; possible D gene TRBD1, 6 bases. The CDR3 runs 13 residues. Trimming took off 4 bases at V and 3 bases at J, with 9 bases between the two ends. Germline CDR1 and CDR2: SNHLY and FYNNEI.

The chain couples TRBV30 to TRBJ1-2; possibly TRBD1 for D (5 bases). Trimming shortened V by 3 bases and J by 8 bases, and 19 bases separated the two germline ends. The CDR3 covers 14 residues. Germline V gene lookup returns CDR1 GTSNPN and CDR2 SVGIG (reference sequence). In DNA, the CDR3 is TGTGCCTGGAGGGACCCCGGCAGGGTTCGAGGCTACACCTTC. This encodes CAWRDPGRVRGYTF.

The rearrangement uses TRBV19 and TRBJ1-4; 8 nucleotides align to TRBD1. The germline gives CDR1 LNHDA, CDR2 SQIVND (reference sequence). V trimming: 7 bases; J trimming: 6 bases; junction bases outside the gene matches: 4. The CDR3 covers 13 residues. In DNA form, the CDR3 reads TGTGCCAGTACGGGCAGGGGGCATGAAAAACTGTTTTTT. This sequence encodes CASTGRGHEKLFF.

This clone was picked up a small number of times. The gene calls are TRBV5-6 and TRBJ1-5; D unresolved. Germline lookup yields CDR1 SGHDT and CDR2 YYEEEE. The CDR3 is made up of 16 amino acids. Trimming removed 1 base from V and 0 bases from J, with 11 bases in between. The CDR3 coding sequence is TGTGCCAGCAGCTTGTGGCCAGGTTATAGCAATCAGCCCCAGCATTTT. Protein sequence: CASSLWPGYSNQPQHF.

This chain uses TRBV28 with TRBJ2-7; 8 nucleotides match TRBD2. The junction had 14 bases not matched to a gene; V was cut back by 5 bases and J by 5 bases. The CDR3 runs 16 residues. Germline V gives CDR1 MDHEN, CDR2 SYDVKM. The CDR3 loop reads CASSPFWGAGDHEQYF. In DNA, the CDR3 is TGTGCCAGCAGTCCGTTCTGGGGAGCGGGAGATCACGAGCAGTACTTC.